Reported below is one T cell receptor (beta chain). This entry is derived from a study of blood T cell repertoires in COVID-19. Study context: Sites across the United States, Italy and Spain contributed samples from acute and convalescent COVID-19. T cells, B-cell-depleted T cells, or PBMCs supplied cDNA or gDNA.

CDR3 length equals 16 residues. Germline V gives CDR1 LNHDA, CDR2 SQIVND (reference sequence). Trimming cost V 9 bases and J 1 base; bases outside gene matches: 12. Per the original data handling: Amplification with reference gene primers provided the estimates of nucleated cell counts. The data were produced by immunoSEQ multiplex PCR, yet TCRdb's version contains in-frame clones alone and is incomplete. That table furnishes V, J and clone size, whereas the DNA furnished D and trimming. The table records about 140,000 clones, about 82% of them present only once. Sequencing was carried out using peripheral blood. This rearrangement joins TRBV19 to TRBJ2-1; 7 nucleotides align to TRBD2. The origin of this receptor is a woman aged 55-75 years with acute or convalescent COVID-19. DNA for the CDR3: TGTGCCAGCCGGGAGGCTAGCGCCAGGTCCTACAATGAGCAGTTCTTC. Protein sequence: CASREASARSYNEQFF. Supplemented by reference TRBV19 and TRBJ2-1, the full variable domain reads DGGITQSPKYLFRKEGQNVTLSCEQNLNHDAMYWYRQDPGQGLRLIYYSQIVNDFQKGDIAEGYSVSREKKESFPLTVTSAQKNPTAFYLCASREASARSYNEQFFGPGTRLTVL.